These T cell receptor beta chains were read from a single sample in a study of T cells after yellow fever vaccination. One entry per CDR3 protein results from TCRdb running MiXCR on the 5' RACE reads. The repertoire consists of 150,000 to 200,000 distinct CDR3 sequences, with 11% occurring once and the leading ten covering 36%. The source material was CD8+ T cells sorted from PBMCs, sampled 15 days after the yellow fever booster vaccination. Receptors were obtained from a man younger than 30 who received the YFV17D yellow fever vaccine. CDR3s include the opening cysteine and the closing phenylalanine or tryptophan. D genes are given only for firm matches. Only some rows state a clone size, as once, few, many or a class for expanded clones.

size	V	J	D	CDR3	DNA
NA	TRBV4-1	TRBJ2-6	NA	CASSQDSTGANVLTF	TGCGCCAGCAGCCAAGATAGCACTGGGGCCAACGTCCTGACTTTC
NA	TRBV7-9	TRBJ2-3	NA	CASSPKDKRGTDTQYF	TGTGCCAGCAGCCCAAAGGATAAGCGGGGCACAGATACGCAGTATTTT
NA	TRBV4-1	TRBJ2-5	NA	CASSQPPGLQETQYF	TGCGCCAGCAGCCAGCCCCCGGGACTGCAAGAGACCCAGTACTTC
few	TRBV28	TRBJ2-1	NA	CASSFRTYNEQFF	TGTGCCAGCAGTTTTAGGACCTACAATGAGCAGTTCTTC
few	TRBV12-3/TRBV12-4	TRBJ1-2	TRBD1	CASSTDRGLNYGYTF	TGTGCCAGCAGCACGGACAGGGGCCTTAACTATGGCTACACCTTC
NA	TRBV28	TRBJ2-2	TRBD1	CASSLDRGRIENTGELFF	TGTGCCAGCAGTTTAGACAGGGGGCGAATAGAGAACACCGGGGAGCTGTTTTTT
NA	TRBV6-6	TRBJ1-1	NA	CAARGTEAFF	TGTGCCGCCCGGGGGACTGAAGCTTTCTTT
NA	TRBV9	TRBJ2-5	NA	CASSGTGEGETQYF	TGTGCCAGCAGCGGCACAGGGGAGGGAGAGACCCAGTACTTC
few	TRBV4-3	TRBJ2-1	TRBD2	CASSQLAGEYNEQFF	TGCGCCAGCAGCCAGTTAGCGGGGGAGTACAATGAGCAGTTCTTC
few	TRBV9	TRBJ2-5	TRBD2	CASSVGLAGDQETQYF	TGTGCCAGCAGCGTTGGACTAGCGGGGGACCAAGAGACCCAGTACTTC
many	TRBV7-8	TRBJ1-1	NA	CASSVGFGGPDTEAFF	TGTGCCAGCAGTGTAGGGTTCGGCGGGCCCGACACTGAAGCTTTCTTT
NA	TRBV7-9	TRBJ1-2	NA	CASSRTPTVYGYTF	TGTGCCAGCAGCCGCACCCCGACTGTCTATGGCTACACCTTC
NA	TRBV19	TRBJ1-1	NA	CASSPGGWNTEAFF	TGTGCCAGTAGTCCGGGCGGTTGGAACACTGAAGCTTTCTTT
many	TRBV13	TRBJ2-3	NA	CASSRRGTDTQYF	TGTGCCAGCAGCCGCAGGGGCACAGATACGCAGTATTTT
NA	TRBV6-4	TRBJ1-2	NA	CASSARGTQGYTF	TGTGCCAGCAGTGCTCGGGGGACCCAAGGCTACACCTTC
NA	TRBV5-5	TRBJ1-1	NA	CASNRGAGTEAFF	TGTGCCAGCAATCGGGGGGCGGGCACTGAAGCTTTCTTT
NA	TRBV6-5	TRBJ1-2	NA	CASSYFGQNYGYTF	TGTGCCAGCAGTTACTTCGGACAGAACTATGGCTACACCTTC
few	TRBV4-1	TRBJ1-1	TRBD1	CASSQGRGMNTEAFF	TGCGCCAGCAGCCAAGGCAGGGGGATGAACACTGAAGCTTTCTTT
NA	TRBV7-2	TRBJ2-7	NA	CASSLIPSYEQYF	TGTGCCAGCAGCCTCATACCCTCCTACGAGCAGTACTTC
NA	TRBV9	TRBJ1-5	NA	CASSVKGNQPQHF	TGTGCCAGCAGCGTAAAGGGAAATCAGCCCCAGCATTTT
few	TRBV18	TRBJ2-1	NA	CASSKIDPALRADTYNEQFF	TGTGCCAGCTCAAAAATAGATCCCGCCCTTAGGGCGGATACCTACAATGAGCAGTTCTTC
many	TRBV29-1	TRBJ1-3	NA	CSVGWGSSGNTIYF	TGCAGCGTTGGTTGGGGTTCTTCTGGAAACACCATATATTTT
few	TRBV4-1	TRBJ1-1	NA	CASSQPLRDSGKPFMNTEAFF	TGCGCCAGCAGCCAACCGCTCAGGGACTCAGGGAAACCTTTCATGAACACTGAAGCTTTCTTT
many	TRBV9	TRBJ2-3	NA	CASSVSWGSTTDTQYF	TGTGCCAGCAGCGTATCCTGGGGCTCGACCACAGATACGCAGTATTTT
few	TRBV7-2	TRBJ2-3	NA	CASNPPAIKVDTQYF	TGTGCCAGCAATCCGCCGGCGATTAAGGTCGATACGCAGTATTTT
few	TRBV7-3	TRBJ2-5	NA	CASSLEGSGYQETQYF	TGTGCCAGCAGCTTAGAGGGGTCGGGGTACCAAGAGACCCAGTACTTC
NA	TRBV7-2	TRBJ2-1	NA	CASSVYLGTQSYNEQFF	TGTGCCAGCAGCGTGTATTTGGGGACACAATCCTACAATGAGCAGTTCTTC
many	TRBV4-1	TRBJ1-2	NA	CASSRQGLPNYGYTF	TGCGCCAGCAGCCGGCAGGGTTTACCTAACTATGGCTACACCTTC
many	TRBV6-2/TRBV6-3	TRBJ2-3	NA	CASSSKSTDTQYF	TGTGCCAGCAGTTCCAAAAGCACAGATACGCAGTATTTT
few	TRBV7-9	TRBJ2-5	TRBD1	CASSPGTGLAETQYF	TGTGCCAGCAGCCCCGGGACAGGGCTTGCGGAGACCCAGTACTTC
few	TRBV20-1	TRBJ1-4	TRBD1	CSASLGTALATNEKLFF	TGCAGTGCTAGTCTCGGGACAGCACTTGCAACTAATGAAAAACTGTTTTTT
NA	TRBV6-6	TRBJ2-1	TRBD1	CASSYQGVGSSYNEQFF	TGTGCCAGCAGTTACCAGGGGGTAGGGTCCTCCTACAATGAGCAGTTCTTC
few	TRBV11-3	TRBJ2-1	NA	CASSFGTHGLNEQFF	TGTGCCAGCAGCTTTGGGACTCACGGTTTAAATGAGCAGTTCTTC
few	TRBV12-3/TRBV12-4	TRBJ2-5	TRBD1	CASSRTGGPQETQYF	TGTGCCAGCAGCCGGACAGGGGGCCCGCAGGAGACCCAGTACTTC
many	TRBV7-8	TRBJ2-5	TRBD2	CASSLAERGLETQYF	TGTGCCAGCAGCTTAGCGGAGCGGGGGTTGGAGACCCAGTACTTC
NA	TRBV20-1	TRBJ2-3	TRBD2	CSVEYGGSFTDTQYF	TGCAGTGTCGAATACGGCGGGAGTTTCACAGATACGCAGTATTTT
few	TRBV4-1	TRBJ2-1	TRBD1	CASSQALDRGVYNEQFF	TGCGCCAGCAGCCAAGCCCTGGACAGGGGAGTCTACAATGAGCAGTTCTTC